This TCR beta chain was observed in a study of blood T cells in healthy people across ages. Then a second PCR, running roughly 7 to 11 cycles, was carried out with a sample-barcoded 5' primer and a J-beta primer mix. In TCRdb, the 5' RACE reads were re-called with MiXCR into one record per CDR3 protein. Of 450,000 to 650,000 distinct CDR3 sequences listed, 20% to 30% are singletons. On this clonotype: At one of its ends the junction is not consistent with the germline gene, which may arise from a read error.

The CDR3 extends over 14 amino acids. The V gene's germline CDR1 is MNHNY and CDR2 SVGAGI (reference sequence). These same data were also listed under a study on T cells of mothers and their children.

The sequence was collected from a boy between 10 and 17 years old in good health. Sequencing was performed on blood. The chain employs TRBV6-6 and TRBJ2-5; weak D call: TRBD2 (5 bases). The better agreement between TRBJ2-7 and the DNA end casts doubt on the J call. This CDR3 reads CACSGDTRSYEQYF. The CDR3 DNA sequence: TGTGCCTGCAGCGGAGACACCCGCTCCTACGAGCAGTACTTC.